This T cell receptor (beta chain) was documented in a study of neoadjuvant anti-PD-1 for oral cavity cancer. As for the study in general: Most patients had three to four biweekly doses of 3 mg/kg nivolumab before resection.

Using immunoSEQ multiplex PCR, the repertoire was profiled, and TCRdb retains in-frame clones only, with some absent. The data show about 14,000 clones, less than 80% seen once. Patients were newly diagnosed with stage II-IVA oral cavity squamous cell carcinoma without prior systemic or radiation treatment. These oral cavity squamous cell carcinomas were HPV-negative and locally advanced. Germline-derived CDR1 and CDR2 are PRHDT and FYEKMQ (reference sequence). V shed 1 base and J shed 4 bases, with 11 bases lying between them. The CDR3 is 14 residues long. Overall study results and limits: Higher pretreatment Treg/Th17 ratios tracked higher pretreatment blood clonality.

Only a few counts were recorded for this clone. What it binds is unknown. The rearrangement uses TRBV13 and TRBJ2-7; possible D gene TRBD2, 5 bases. Sequences were derived from PBMCs, sampled before nivolumab (anti-PD-1) treatment. The receptor was derived from a person aged 35-80 years with oral cavity squamous cell carcinoma. CDR3 sequence reads: CASSLAGRDYEQYF. In DNA, the CDR3 is TGTGCCAGCAGCTTAGCAGGACGGGATTACGAGCAGTACTTC.